This is a list of T cell receptor beta chains from one sample in a study of Graves' ophthalmopathy and Graves' hyperthyroidism. TCRdb re-called the multiplex PCR reads through MiXCR, storing one row per CDR3 protein. This table has 340,000 or so distinct CDR3 sequences, about a sixth appearing once. Sequencing was done on a sample of peripheral blood. The receptors were sampled from an adult man with Graves' ophthalmopathy. Each CDR3 is given with its conserved first and last residue. The D gene is left open where the match is weak. Only part of the rows carry a size: once, few, many, or a class if the clone is expanded.

j_call v_call d_call clone_size cdr3_nt cdr3_aa
TRBJ1-2 TRBV20-1 TRBD1 NA TGCAGTGCTGACCCGGGACAGGAGATCTCTGGCTACACCTTC CSADPGQEISGYTF
TRBJ2-7 TRBV9 NA NA TGTGCCAGCAGCGCTCGGGACTCCCTTCTATCGGGCGAGCAGTACTTC CASSARDSLLSGEQYF
TRBJ2-7 TRBV14 NA many TGTGCCAGCAGCCAACTTATGGGATACGAGCAGTACTTC CASSQLMGYEQYF
TRBJ1-1 TRBV6-2/TRBV6-3 NA many TGTGCCAGCAGACGACTCGCAGGGAACACTGAAGCTTTCTTT CASRRLAGNTEAFF
TRBJ1-2 TRBV6-5 NA many TGTGCCAGCAGTTCCTCTGACGGGACCTATGGCTACACCTTC CASSSSDGTYGYTF
TRBJ2-7 TRBV20-1 NA many TGCAGTGTCCAGGGCGGGGACTCCTACGAGCAGTACTTC CSVQGGDSYEQYF
TRBJ1-2 TRBV18 NA many TGTGCCAGCTCACCAACCTCAGGGAACTATGGCTACACCTTC CASSPTSGNYGYTF
TRBJ1-1 TRBV12-3/TRBV12-4 NA many TGTGCCAGCAGTACAGGTACGGTGAACACTGAAGCTTTCTTT CASSTGTVNTEAFF
TRBJ1-5 TRBV29-1 TRBD1 many TGCAGCGCCGTAACAGGGGGCAGGGAGCCCCAGCATTTT CSAVTGGREPQHF
TRBJ2-5 TRBV6-1 NA NA TGTGCCAGCAGGTCGGGGGACGCATCACAAGAGACCCAGTACTTC CASRSGDASQETQYF
TRBJ2-7 TRBV4-3 NA NA TGCGCCAGCAGCCAAGATAAGGGTCCCTACGAGCAGTACTTC CASSQDKGPYEQYF
TRBJ1-6 TRBV20-1 NA many TGCAGTGCGGAGGGGCCCAGGGCTCCAAATTCACCCCTCCACTTT CSAEGPRAPNSPLHF
TRBJ1-5 TRBV7-8 NA many TGTGCCAGCAGTCCCGACCATAGACAGGCCAGCAATCAGCCCCAGCATTTT CASSPDHRQASNQPQHF
TRBJ2-7 TRBV24-1 TRBD2 NA TGTGCCACCAGTGACCGGGGGGGAATCGGTACCTACGAGCAGTACTTC CATSDRGGIGTYEQYF
TRBJ2-2 TRBV2 TRBD2 many TGTGCCAGCAGTGTGCTAGCGGTGAACACCGGGGAGCTGTTTTTT CASSVLAVNTGELFF
TRBJ1-1 TRBV6-5 TRBD1 few TGTGTCAGTAGTTCCTCGGGACAGGGTGGCGCTGAAGCTTTCTTT CVSSSSGQGGAEAFF
TRBJ1-2 TRBV18 NA many TGTGCCAGCTCACCCGGGACGGAGGATGGCTACACCTTC CASSPGTEDGYTF
TRBJ2-4 TRBV2 NA many TGTGCCAGCAGTTCTGACACCGGCGGCAAAAACATTCAGTACTTC CASSSDTGGKNIQYF
TRBJ2-7 TRBV19 TRBD1 many TGTGCCAGTAGCGCCACAGGGGGTGCTTACGAGCAGTACTTC CASSATGGAYEQYF
TRBJ1-1 TRBV7-8 TRBD1 once TGTGCCAGCAGCCTCACAGGGGCCAGCACTGAAGCTTTCTTT CASSLTGASTEAFF
TRBJ2-2 TRBV5-5 TRBD1 many TGTGCCAGCAGTCCTCACTACAGGGGTAACACCGGGGAGCTGTTTTTT CASSPHYRGNTGELFF
TRBJ1-1 TRBV28 TRBD1 NA TGTGCCAGCAGGGCCTTCGGACAGGCGAACACTGAAGCTTTCTTT CASRAFGQANTEAFF
TRBJ2-5 TRBV12-3/TRBV12-4 TRBD2 many TGTGCCAGCAGCCGGGGGGGCAGCTTACAAGAGACCCAGTACTTC CASSRGGSLQETQYF
TRBJ2-5 TRBV29-1 NA many TGCAGCGTTGAAGATCTCTCGGGGCAAGAGACCCAGTACTTC CSVEDLSGQETQYF
TRBJ1-1 TRBV5-1 TRBD1 many TGCGCCAGCAGCCACCGGGACAGGGAGGGATCAATGAACACTGAAGCTTTCTTT CASSHRDREGSMNTEAFF
TRBJ2-7 TRBV20-1 NA many TGCAGTGCTAGAAGTCGGGACCCCGCCTACGAGCAGTACTTC CSARSRDPAYEQYF
TRBJ2-7 TRBV4-1 NA many TGCGCCAGCAGCCAAGTTGGAGGGACCTACGAGCAGTACTTC CASSQVGGTYEQYF
TRBJ1-1 TRBV28 NA many TGTGCCAGCAGTTTGGTTGGGGATTACACTGAAGCTTTCTTT CASSLVGDYTEAFF
TRBJ2-5 TRBV7-9 NA NA TGTGCCAGCAGCTTAGTCGACTACGAAGAGACCCAGTACTTC CASSLVDYEETQYF
TRBJ2-7 TRBV30 NA many TGTGCCTGGAGTGGTTTCCAGAAAAACTACGAGCAGTACTTC CAWSGFQKNYEQYF
TRBJ1-3 TRBV6-5 NA many TGTGCCGCACGGGAGTTGACTGGAAACACCATATATTTT CAARELTGNTIYF
TRBJ2-7 TRBV11-2 NA many TGTGCCAGCAGACCCCGGGGAGGGGGCTACGAGCAGTACTTC CASRPRGGGYEQYF
TRBJ2-7 TRBV3-1 TRBD1 many TGTGCCAGCAGCCCCATGGGACAGGGGAAGTCCTACGAGCAGTACTTC CASSPMGQGKSYEQYF
TRBJ2-4 TRBV27 NA many TGTGCCAGCAGTACTGGTCGGAGAGGGGTTAAAAACATTCAGTACTTC CASSTGRRGVKNIQYF
TRBJ2-7 TRBV15 NA NA TGTGCCACCAGCAGAGTCGAAGGTCGGGAGCAGTACTTC CATSRVEGREQYF
TRBJ2-5 TRBV6-5 NA many TGTGCCAGCAGTTTCAATGGGTTGGAGACCCAGTACTTC CASSFNGLETQYF
TRBJ2-5 TRBV20-1 NA many TGCAGTGCTAGAGATCTCGGGGCCAAGACCCAGTACTTC CSARDLGAKTQYF
TRBJ2-4 TRBV6-1 NA NA TGTGCCAGCAGTGCCACAGGGAGTGCAAACATTCAGTACTTC CASSATGSANIQYF
TRBJ1-6 TRBV28 NA NA TGTGCCAGCAGCCCCGGCGGGGTAAATAATTCACCCCTCCACTTT CASSPGGVNNSPLHF
TRBJ2-5 TRBV5-1 NA few TGCGCCAGCAGCGAGGGGGACCAAGAGACCCAGTACTTC CASSEGDQETQYF